Presented here are 18 T cell receptor beta chains from one specimen sequenced in a study of OX40 agonist ivuxolimab in advanced cancers. The repertoire was sequenced with immunoSEQ multiplex PCR; TCRdb's copy has only in-frame clones and lacks some. The data contain about 83,000 clones, roughly 80% of them seen just once; the ten biggest clones take up around 7.8%. Source: CD4+ or CD8+ T cells sorted from blood, taken in a trial of the OX40 agonist ivuxolimab. The source is an adult with an advanced solid tumor such as melanoma, head and neck, liver or kidney cancer.

This clone was observed a single time. The V call is TRBV11-2, the J call TRBJ2-7; D is possibly TRBD1 or TRBD2 (6 bases each). Germline assignment: CDR1 SGHAT and CDR2 FQNNGV. The CDR3 consists of 16 residues. V lost 2 bases to trimming and J lost 4 bases, with 18 bases between them. The CDR3 spells CASSLTTGASGYEQYF. As DNA, the CDR3 is TGTGCCAGCAGCTTAACTACGGGGGCCAGTGGATACGAGCAGTACTTC.

This sequence joins TRBV7-9 and TRBJ1-1; unclear D gene. Germline CDR1 is SEHNR and CDR2 is FQNEAQ (reference sequence). The CDR3 length is 14 residues. Trimming cost V 6 bases and J 1 base, with 12 bases left between them. The CDR3 bases are TGTGCCAGCAGGCAAGCGAGCCCGAACACTGAAGCTTTCTTT. It specifies CASRQASPNTEAFF.

This clone appeared a few times. V and J are TRBV2 and TRBJ2-7; 9 nucleotides agree with TRBD1. From germline, CDR1 is SNHLY and CDR2 FYNNEI. Losses at the gene ends were 4 bases for V and 6 bases for J; bases not matched to a gene: 7. The CDR3 spans 14 residues. The CDR3 DNA reads as TGTGCCAGCAGTGTAGCCGGGACAGGGACCGAGCAGTACTTC. As protein: CASSVAGTGTEQYF.

The sample holds one count of this clone. V and J are TRBV30 and TRBJ2-2; 9 bases are shared with TRBD2. V gave up 3 bases and J gave up 2 bases; unmatched junction bases: 4. The CDR3 extends over 15 amino acids. CDR1 is GTSNPN, CDR2 SVGIG, per germline (reference sequence). DNA of the CDR3: TGTGCCTGGAGCCTGACTAGCGGAAACACCGGGGAGCTGTTTTTT. It specifies CAWSLTSGNTGELFF.

There are a few counts of this clone. The rearrangement links TRBV7-2 to TRBJ2-3; D not certain. This CDR3 is 11 amino acids long. Germline V gene sequence: CDR1 SGHTA, CDR2 FQGNSA. Trimming took off 1 base at V and 8 bases at J, with 4 bases between the two ends. In DNA, the CDR3 is TGTGCCAGCAGCTTAGGGGTTACGCAGTATTTT. It encodes CASSLGVTQYF.

This rearrangement joins TRBV19 to TRBJ1-5; D may be TRBD1 (5 bases). Trimming took 6 bases from V and 0 from J, leaving 12 bases between them. The CDR3 length is 15 residues. CDR1 is LNHDA and CDR2 is SQIVND in the germline V gene (reference sequence). This chain's CDR3 is CASRKGPSSNQPQHF. CDR3 DNA sequence: TGTGCCAGTAGGAAGGGGCCGTCTAGCAATCAGCCCCAGCATTTT.

The chain is built from TRBV10-3 and TRBJ1-5; 10 nucleotides align to TRBD1. V gave up 0 bases and J gave up 2 bases; unmatched junction bases: 4. This CDR3 comprises 17 residues. Germline CDR1 reads ENHRY; CDR2 reads SYGVKD. The CDR3 protein is CAISESRQGAGNQPQHF. CDR3 nucleotide sequence: TGTGCCATCAGTGAGTCGCGACAGGGGGCTGGCAATCAGCCCCAGCATTTT.

The gene calls are TRBV6-5 and TRBJ2-6; D possibly matches TRBD1 or TRBD2 (5 bases each). V shed 4 bases and J shed 3 bases, with 13 bases lying between them. Per the germline V gene, CDR1 is MNHEY and CDR2 is SVGAGI. The CDR3 has 16 residues. CDR3 sequence reads: CASSSGTPIGANVLTF. The CDR3 DNA is TGTGCCAGCAGTTCCGGGACCCCTATTGGGGCCAACGTCCTGACTTTC.

This clone is labeled medium-sized. The chain links TRBV20-1 to TRBJ1-1; no firm D call. Per germline, CDR1 DFQATT and CDR2 SNEGSKA (reference sequence). CDR3 length: 11 amino acids. Trimming took 6 bases from V and 5 from J, leaving 10 bases between them. Here the CDR3 reads CSATGKTEAFF. CDR3 nucleotides: TGCAGTGCCACGGGTAAGACTGAAGCTTTCTTT.

The chain combines TRBV19 with TRBJ1-3; D is unresolved. V lost 3 bases and J lost 0, with 12 bases in between. Germline CDR1 reads LNHDA; CDR2 reads SQIVND (reference sequence). The length of the CDR3 is 16 residues. Here the CDR3 reads CASSIQPGRSGNTIYF. Written as DNA, the CDR3 is TGTGCCAGTAGTATCCAGCCAGGACGCTCTGGAAACACCATATATTTT.

This clone was picked up a small number of times. The chain uses TRBV4-1 and TRBJ2-7; D gene uncertain. V was shortened by 4 bases and J by 5 bases, with 12 bases between the two germline ends. Germline V gene lookup returns CDR1 MGHRA and CDR2 YSYEKL. The CDR3 extends over 13 amino acids. This chain's CDR3 is CASSRMGKDEQYF. Written as DNA, the CDR3 is TGCGCCAGCAGCCGCATGGGAAAGGACGAGCAGTACTTC.

This clone was recorded a few times. V gene TRBV9 combines with J gene TRBJ2-2; D is undetermined. Trimming shortened V by 3 bases and J by 6 bases, and 12 bases separated the two germline ends. The CDR3 is 14 residues long. The germline CDR1 and CDR2 sequences are SGDLS and YYNGEE. The DNA for the CDR3 is TGTGCCAGCAGCGCACGGGCTGGGGCCGGGGAGCTGTTTTTT. This encodes CASSARAGAGELFF.

The chain recombines TRBV10-3 with TRBJ1-2; D is uncertain. There are 13 residues in the CDR3. Trimming removed 3 bases from V and 5 bases from J, with 10 bases in between. Germline assignment: CDR1 ENHRY and CDR2 SYGVKD. The CDR3 sequence: CAISEQIRYGYTF. The CDR3 bases are TGTGCCATCAGTGAACAAATTAGGTATGGCTACACCTTC.

The CDR3 region has the DNA TGTGCCAGCTCACCACCGGTTACCTATGGCTACACCTTC. It translates to CASSPPVTYGYTF. This rearrangement joins TRBV18 to TRBJ1-2; D unclear. V lost 0 bases and J lost 4, with 6 bases in between. The V gene's germline CDR1 is KGHSH and CDR2 LQKENI. There are 13 residues in the CDR3.

This clone has only a few counts. This rearrangement joins TRBV7-9 to TRBJ2-6; D is unclear. V lost 1 base and J 2 bases, leaving 15 bases between the germline ends. CDR1 and CDR2 (germline): SEHNR, FQNEAQ (reference sequence). The CDR3 runs to 18 residues. The CDR3 coding sequence is TGTGCCAGCAGCTTAGATGTTAGGGTAAACGCTGGGGCCAACGTCCTGACTTTC. Translation gives CASSLDVRVNAGANVLTF.

This clone was recorded only once. This chain's CDR3 is CASSLERRRGTDTQYF. In DNA form, the CDR3 reads TGTGCCAGCAGCTTAGAACGTCGGCGGGGCACAGATACGCAGTATTTT. The chain is built from TRBV7-8 and TRBJ2-3, with D possibly TRBD2 on 5 matching bases. The CDR3 loop spans 16 amino acids. The germline gives CDR1 SGHVS, CDR2 FQNEAQ. V lost 1 base and J 1 base, leaving 12 bases between the germline ends.

The CDR3 protein is CASSSSLLQPQHF. The CDR3, as DNA: TGTGCCAGCAGCTCCTCTCTGTTGCAGCCCCAGCATTTT. This chain connects TRBV27 to TRBJ1-5; D is unclear. CDR3 length equals 13 residues. CDR1 MNHEY and CDR2 SMNVEV come from the germline V gene (reference sequence). With 6 bases removed from V and 7 bases from J, the gap between germline ends came to 13 bases.

The chain is built from TRBV4-1 and TRBJ1-2; D ambiguous. Trimming cost V 4 bases and J 0 bases, with 12 bases left between them. This CDR3 is built from 15 residues. The germline gives CDR1 MGHRA, CDR2 YSYEKL. The CDR3 loop reads CASSPQVPSNYGYTF. The DNA for the CDR3 is TGCGCCAGCAGCCCCCAAGTGCCCTCTAACTATGGCTACACCTTC.